Here is one TCR beta chain with its context. This entry belongs to a study of shared clonotypes between healthy human individuals. Only in-frame clones appear in the TCRdb table, and some are missing; sequencing was by immunoSEQ multiplex PCR. The table lists some 2,000,000 clones, around 96% of them singletons, with 0.9% to 1.3% in the top ten. CD45RO-negative, CCR7-positively selected cells formed the naive CD8 fraction, excluding terminally differentiated effector memory CD45RA+ cells. The V gene's germline CDR1 is GTSNPN and CDR2 SVGIG (reference sequence). Trimming left V 3 bases short and J 9 bases short, with 15 bases between. The CDR3 runs 14 residues.

The chain carries TRBV30 and TRBJ1-6; no firm D call. Sample: naive CD8+ T cells sorted from blood. The source is a young man in good health. The CDR3 bases are TGTGCCTGGAGCGGTCACAGTCTCAGTTCACCCCTCCACTTT. Its protein product is CAWSGHSLSSPLHF. Complete variable domain (other parts from reference TRBV30 and TRBJ1-6): SQTIHQWPATLVQPVGSPLSLECTVEGTSNPNLYWYRQAAGRGLQLLFYSVGIGQISSEVPQNLSASRPQDRQFILSSKKLLLSDSGFYLCAWSGHSLSSPLHFGNGTRLTVT.